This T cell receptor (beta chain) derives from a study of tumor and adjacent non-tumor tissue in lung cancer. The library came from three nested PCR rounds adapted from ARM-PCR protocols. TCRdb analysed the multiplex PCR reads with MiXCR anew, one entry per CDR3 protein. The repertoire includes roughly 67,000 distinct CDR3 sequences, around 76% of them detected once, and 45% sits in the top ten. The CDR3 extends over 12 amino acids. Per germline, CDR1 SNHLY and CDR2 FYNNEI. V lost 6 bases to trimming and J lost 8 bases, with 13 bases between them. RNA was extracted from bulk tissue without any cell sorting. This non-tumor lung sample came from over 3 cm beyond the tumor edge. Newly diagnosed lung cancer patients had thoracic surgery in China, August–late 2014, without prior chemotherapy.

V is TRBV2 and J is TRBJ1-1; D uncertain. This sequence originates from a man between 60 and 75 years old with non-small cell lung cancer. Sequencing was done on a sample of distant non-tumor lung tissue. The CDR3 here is CASSRGNIEAFF. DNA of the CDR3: TGTGCCAGCAGCCGGGGTAACATCGAAGCTTTCTTT.